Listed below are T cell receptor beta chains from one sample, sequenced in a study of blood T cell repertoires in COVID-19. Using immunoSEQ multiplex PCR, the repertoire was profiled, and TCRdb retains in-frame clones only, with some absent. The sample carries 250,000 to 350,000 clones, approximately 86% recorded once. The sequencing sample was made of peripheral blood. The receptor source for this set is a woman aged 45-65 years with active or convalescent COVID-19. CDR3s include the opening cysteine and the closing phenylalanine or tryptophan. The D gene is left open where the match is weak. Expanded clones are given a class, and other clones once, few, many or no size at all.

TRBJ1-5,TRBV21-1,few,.,TGTGCCAGCAGCATATACCGGACTTATAGCAATCAGCCCCAGCATTTT,CASSIYRTYSNQPQHF
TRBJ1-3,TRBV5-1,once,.,TGCGCCAGCCGGGAGGGGTCTGGAAACACCATATATTTT,CASREGSGNTIYF
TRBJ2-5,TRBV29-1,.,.,TGCAGCGTGTTACAGAGCCAAGAGACCCAGTACTTC,CSVLQSQETQYF
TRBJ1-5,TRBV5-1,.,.,TGCGCCAGCAGCTTGGCCCAGGGGCAGCCCCAGCATTTT,CASSLAQGQPQHF
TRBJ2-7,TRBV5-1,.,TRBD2,TGCGCCAGCAGCGTAGCTCTAGCGGGAGGTCCCCCTTACGAGCAGTACTTC,CASSVALAGGPPYEQYF
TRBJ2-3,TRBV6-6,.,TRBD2,TGTGCCAGCAGTTACTCTGGGGCGGGAGGGGCAGATACGCAGTATTTT,CASSYSGAGGADTQYF
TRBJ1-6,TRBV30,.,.,TGTGCCTTCAGGGATAGCTATAATTCACCCCTCCACTTT,CAFRDSYNSPLHF
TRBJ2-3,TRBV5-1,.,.,TGCGCCAGCAGCTTGACAGGTTCTACAACAGATACGCAGTATTTT,CASSLTGSTTDTQYF
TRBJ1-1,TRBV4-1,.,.,TGCGCCAGCAGCCTTGTTTATTTGACTGAAGCTTTCTTT,CASSLVYLTEAFF
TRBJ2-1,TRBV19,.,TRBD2,TGTGCCAGTAGGGTGGGACTAGCGGGAGACAATGAGCAGTTCTTC,CASRVGLAGDNEQFF
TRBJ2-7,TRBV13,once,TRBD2,TGTGCCAGCAGCGCAACTAGGTCGACCAGCGGGAGGCTCAACGAGCAGTACTTC,CASSATRSTSGRLNEQYF
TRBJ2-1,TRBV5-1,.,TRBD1,TGCGCCAGCAGCTCGACGCCGACAGGGGTTTTTATAAATGAGCAGTTCTTC,CASSSTPTGVFINEQFF
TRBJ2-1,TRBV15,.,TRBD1,TGTGCCACCAGCAGTAACAGGGGGCGCCGCGATGAGCAGTTCTTC,CATSSNRGRRDEQFF
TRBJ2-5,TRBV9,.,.,TGTGCCAGCAGCCTCACTGGAAGGACTGGACAAGAGACCCAGTACTTC,CASSLTGRTGQETQYF
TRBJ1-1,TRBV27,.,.,TGTGCCAGCAGTTTCTCCGGACAGTTACGATGGACTGAAGCTTTCTTT,CASSFSGQLRWTEAFF
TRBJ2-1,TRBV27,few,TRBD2,TGTGCCAGCAGTGGGCGGACTAGCGTGGGCAATGAGCAGTTCTTC,CASSGRTSVGNEQFF
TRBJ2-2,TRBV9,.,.,TGTGCCAGCAGCGTAGAGAGTGGAGCCGGGGAGCTGTTTTTT,CASSVESGAGELFF
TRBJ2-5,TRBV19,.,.,TGTGCCAGTAAACAGTCCCCGCTGCAAGAGACCCAGTACTTC,CASKQSPLQETQYF
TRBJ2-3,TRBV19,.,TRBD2,TGTGCCAGTAGTCCCCTTGCTAGCGGGAGGGCCCTCAGCACAGATACGCAGTATTTT,CASSPLASGRALSTDTQYF
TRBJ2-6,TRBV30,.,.,TGTGCCTGGGGTCCAGCTGGGGCCAACGTCCTGACTTTC,CAWGPAGANVLTF
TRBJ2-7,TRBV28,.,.,TGTGCCAGTCGCCCCCGGGGTGGGTACGAGCAGTACTTC,CASRPRGGYEQYF
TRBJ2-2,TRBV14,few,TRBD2,TGTGCCAGCAGCGTACGACTAGCGGGAGCGCGGACCGGGGAGCTGTTTTTT,CASSVRLAGARTGELFF
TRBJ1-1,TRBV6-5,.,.,TGTGCCAGCAGTTACTCGTTGGGAGATGAAGCTTTCTTT,CASSYSLGDEAFF
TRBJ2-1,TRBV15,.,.,TGTGCCACCAGCAGAGTAGGAATAGGGGACAATGAGCAGTTCTTC,CATSRVGIGDNEQFF
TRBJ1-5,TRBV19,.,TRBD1,TGTGCCAGTAGCTTCACAGGGGCCTTTAGCAATCAGCCCCAGCATTTT,CASSFTGAFSNQPQHF
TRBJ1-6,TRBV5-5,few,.,TGTGCCAGCAGCTTGTCGAGACATGGTCTCTCACCCCTCCACTTT,CASSLSRHGLSPLHF
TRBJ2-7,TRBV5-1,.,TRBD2,TGCGCCAGCAGCTGGCGACTAGCGGCCCCCTACGAGCAGTACTTC,CASSWRLAAPYEQYF
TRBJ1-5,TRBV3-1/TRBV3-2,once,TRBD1,TGTGCCAGCAGCCACCGACAGGGGCAACAGCCCCAGCATTTT,CASSHRQGQQPQHF
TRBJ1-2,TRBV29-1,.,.,TGCAGCGTTGACAGGGGAGAGGATGGCTACACCTTC,CSVDRGEDGYTF
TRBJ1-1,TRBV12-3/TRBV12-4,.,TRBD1,TGTGCCAGCAGCCGACAGGGTGTCACTGAAGCTTTCTTT,CASSRQGVTEAFF
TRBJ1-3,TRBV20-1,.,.,TGCAGTGCTACGAGGCAGAACACCATATATTTT,CSATRQNTIYF
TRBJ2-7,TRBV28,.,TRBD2,TGTGCCAGCAGTTTATGGGGCGGGAGGAACTCCTACGAGCAGTACTTC,CASSLWGGRNSYEQYF
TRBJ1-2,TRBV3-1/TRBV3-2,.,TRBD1,TGTGCCAGCAGCCAAGGACAGGGACTTGTGGGCTACACCTTC,CASSQGQGLVGYTF
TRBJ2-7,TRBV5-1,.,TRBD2,TGCGCCAGCAGCTGGGCCGGCGGGGGGGCCTACGAGCAGTACTTC,CASSWAGGGAYEQYF
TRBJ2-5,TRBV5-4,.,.,TGTGCCAGCAGCCCCAAGCTCCTCACGAGTAACCAAGAGACCCAGTACTTC,CASSPKLLTSNQETQYF
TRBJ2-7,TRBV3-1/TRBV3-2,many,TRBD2,TGTGCCAGCAGCCCACGACTAGCGGGAGGCGAGCAGTACTTC,CASSPRLAGGEQYF
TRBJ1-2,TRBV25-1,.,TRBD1,TGTGCCAGCCAAACTTCACAGGGGTCCGCTGGAGGCGGCTACACCTTC,CASQTSQGSAGGGYTF
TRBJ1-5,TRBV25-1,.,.,TGTGCCAGCAGTGAGAACAGGGATGGTCAGCCCCAGCATTTT,CASSENRDGQPQHF
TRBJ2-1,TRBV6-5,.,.,TGTGCCAGCAGTTATCAGGACCGGCGGGATGAGCAGTTCTTC,CASSYQDRRDEQFF
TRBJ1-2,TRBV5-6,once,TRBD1,TGTGCCAGCAGCTTGGAACCCGGGACAGCTAGCTATGGCTACACCTTC,CASSLEPGTASYGYTF
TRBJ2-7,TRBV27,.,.,TGTGCCAGCAGTTTAACCCGAATGGGGCAGGCCTACGAGCAGTACTTC,CASSLTRMGQAYEQYF
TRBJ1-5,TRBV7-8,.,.,TGTGCCAGCAGTGTTCTGTTAAATCAGCCCCAGCATTTT,CASSVLLNQPQHF
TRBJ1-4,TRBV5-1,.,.,TGCGCCAGCAGCTTCAAGGGACACATACCCACAACTAATGAAAAACTGTTTTTT,CASSFKGHIPTTNEKLFF
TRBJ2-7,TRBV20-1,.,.,TGCAGTGCTAGGCTAACCGGCGAGCAGTACTTC,CSARLTGEQYF
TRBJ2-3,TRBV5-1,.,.,TGCGCCAGCAGCTTGGCCGCGGGGCGCACAGATACGCAGTATTTT,CASSLAAGRTDTQYF
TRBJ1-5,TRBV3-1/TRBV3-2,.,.,TGTGCCAGCAGCCTCAGCGTCCAGGGCAGGAATCAGCCCCAGCATTTT,CASSLSVQGRNQPQHF
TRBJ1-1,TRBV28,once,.,TGTGCCAGCAGTTTGAATTCCTTCAGGAGAAGGGGCACTGAAGCTTTCTTT,CASSLNSFRRRGTEAFF
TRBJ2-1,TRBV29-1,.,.,TGCAGCGCTAAGACCCGACTATTGTTGGACAATGAGCAGTTCTTC,CSAKTRLLLDNEQFF
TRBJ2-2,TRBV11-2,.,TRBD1,TGTGCCAGCAGCTCCCCCAGGGGGCGGTTAGCCGGGGAGCTGTTTTTT,CASSSPRGRLAGELFF
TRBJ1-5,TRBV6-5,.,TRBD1,TGTGCCAGCAGGACAGGGGGTAATCAGCCCCAGCATTTT,CASRTGGNQPQHF
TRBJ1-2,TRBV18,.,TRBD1,TGTGCCAGCTCACCAACTCTGGCGGACAGGGGAACACCGTATGGCTACACCTTC,CASSPTLADRGTPYGYTF
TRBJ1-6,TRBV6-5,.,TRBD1,TGTGCCAGCAGTCGTACAGGGGAGAGTTCACCCCTCCACTTT,CASSRTGESSPLHF
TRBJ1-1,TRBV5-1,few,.,TGCGCCAGCAGCTCCACAGGGAACACTGAAGCTTTCTTT,CASSSTGNTEAFF
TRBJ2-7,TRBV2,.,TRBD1,TGTGCCAGCAGATACCGGGACAGGGGGCTCTCCTACTCCTACGAGCAGTACTTC,CASRYRDRGLSYSYEQYF
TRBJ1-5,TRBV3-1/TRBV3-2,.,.,TGTGCCAGCAGCGGGGGCTGGGGCAATCAGCCCCAGCATTTT,CASSGGWGNQPQHF
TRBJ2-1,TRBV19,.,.,TGTGCCAGTACCATAGGGTTTGGGGCGAATGAGCAGTTCTTC,CASTIGFGANEQFF
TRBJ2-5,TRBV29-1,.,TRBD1,TGCAGCGTTGAGGGCCGGGACAGGGAGTACTTC,CSVEGRDREYF
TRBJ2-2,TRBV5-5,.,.,TGTGCCAGCAGCTTGGGGAGGACGAACACCGGGGAGCTGTTTTTT,CASSLGRTNTGELFF
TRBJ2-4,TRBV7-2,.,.,TGTGCCAGCAGCTTAGCCCCGAACGAGAACATTCAGTACTTC,CASSLAPNENIQYF